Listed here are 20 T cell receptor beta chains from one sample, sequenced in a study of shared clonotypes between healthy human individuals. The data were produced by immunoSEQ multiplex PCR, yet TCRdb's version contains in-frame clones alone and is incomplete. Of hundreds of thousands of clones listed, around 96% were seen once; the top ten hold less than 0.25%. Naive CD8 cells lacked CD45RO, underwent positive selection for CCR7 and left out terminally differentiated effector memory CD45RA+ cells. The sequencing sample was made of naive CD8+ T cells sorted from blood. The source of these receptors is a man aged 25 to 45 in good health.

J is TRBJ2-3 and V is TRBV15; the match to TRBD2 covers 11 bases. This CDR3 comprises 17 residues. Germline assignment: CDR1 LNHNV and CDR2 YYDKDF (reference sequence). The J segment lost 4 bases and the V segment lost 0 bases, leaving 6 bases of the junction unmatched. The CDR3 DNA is TGTGCCACCAGCAGAGATGGGGAACTAGCGGGAGCAGATACGCAGTATTTT. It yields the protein CATSRDGELAGADTQYF.

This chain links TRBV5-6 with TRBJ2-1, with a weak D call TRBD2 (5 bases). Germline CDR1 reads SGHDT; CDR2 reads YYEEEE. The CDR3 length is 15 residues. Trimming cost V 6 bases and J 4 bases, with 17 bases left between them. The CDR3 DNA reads TGTGCCAGCACTCTTGGGGAGACTCATTACAATGAGCAGTTCTTC. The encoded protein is CASTLGETHYNEQFF.

CDR3 residues: CASSVDSGRHEQYF. DNA for the CDR3: TGTGCCAGCAGCGTAGACAGCGGGAGGCACGAGCAGTACTTC. The rearrangement links TRBV9 to TRBJ2-7; TRBD2 matches at 9 bases. The J segment lost 5 bases and the V segment lost 0 bases, leaving 3 bases of the junction unmatched. Germline values: CDR1 SGDLS, CDR2 YYNGEE. This CDR3 comprises 14 residues.

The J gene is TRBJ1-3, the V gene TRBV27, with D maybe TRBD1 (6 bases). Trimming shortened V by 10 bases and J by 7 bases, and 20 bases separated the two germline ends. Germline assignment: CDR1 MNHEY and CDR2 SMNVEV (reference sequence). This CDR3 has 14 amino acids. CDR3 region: CATSLIAGANTIYF. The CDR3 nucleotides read TGTGCCACCAGCTTAATCGCGGGGGCGAACACCATATATTTT.

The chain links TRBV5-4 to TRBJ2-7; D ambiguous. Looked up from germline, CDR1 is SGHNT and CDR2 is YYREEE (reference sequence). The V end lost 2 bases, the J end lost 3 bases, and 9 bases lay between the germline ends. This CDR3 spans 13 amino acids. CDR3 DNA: TGTGCCAGCAGCTTAGCCGCGCACTACGAGCAGTACTTC. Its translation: CASSLAAHYEQYF.

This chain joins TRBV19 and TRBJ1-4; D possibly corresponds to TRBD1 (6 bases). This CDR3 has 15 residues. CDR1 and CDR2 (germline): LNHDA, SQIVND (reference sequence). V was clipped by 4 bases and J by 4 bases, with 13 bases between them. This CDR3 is CASSTRQVRNEKLFF. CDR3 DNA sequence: TGTGCCAGTAGTACACGACAGGTCCGTAATGAAAAACTGTTTTTT.

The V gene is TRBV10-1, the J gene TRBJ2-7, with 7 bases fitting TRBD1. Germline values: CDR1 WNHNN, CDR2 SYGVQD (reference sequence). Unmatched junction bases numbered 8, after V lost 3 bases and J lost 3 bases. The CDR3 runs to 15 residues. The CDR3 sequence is CASSDSGQSYYEQYF. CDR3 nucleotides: TGCGCCAGCAGTGATTCGGGACAGAGTTACTACGAGCAGTACTTC.

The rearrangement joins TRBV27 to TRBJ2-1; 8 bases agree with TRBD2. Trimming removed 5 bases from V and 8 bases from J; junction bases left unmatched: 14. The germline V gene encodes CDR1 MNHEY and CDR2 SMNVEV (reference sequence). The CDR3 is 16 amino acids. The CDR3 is CASSPTRAGAGDEQFF. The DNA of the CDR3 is TGTGCCAGCAGTCCGACGCGAGCGGGAGCAGGAGATGAGCAGTTCTTC.

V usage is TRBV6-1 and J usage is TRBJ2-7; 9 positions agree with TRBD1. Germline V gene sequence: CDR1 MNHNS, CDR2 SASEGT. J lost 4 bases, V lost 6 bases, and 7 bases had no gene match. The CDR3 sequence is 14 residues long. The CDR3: CASRAGTGSYEQYF. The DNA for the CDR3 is TGTGCCAGCAGGGCGGGGACAGGGTCATACGAGCAGTACTTC.

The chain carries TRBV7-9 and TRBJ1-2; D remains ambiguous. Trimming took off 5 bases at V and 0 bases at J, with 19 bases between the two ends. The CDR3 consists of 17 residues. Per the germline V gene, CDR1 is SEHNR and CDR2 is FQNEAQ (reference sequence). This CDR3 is CASSRINQVGTNYGYTF. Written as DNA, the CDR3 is TGTGCCAGCAGCCGAATAAACCAGGTGGGAACTAACTATGGCTACACCTTC.

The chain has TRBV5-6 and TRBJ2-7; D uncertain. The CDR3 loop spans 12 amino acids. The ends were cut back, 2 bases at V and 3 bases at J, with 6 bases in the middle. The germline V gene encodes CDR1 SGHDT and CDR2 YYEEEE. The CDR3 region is CASSFLRYEQYF. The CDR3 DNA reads TGTGCCAGCAGCTTTCTCCGCTACGAGCAGTACTTC.

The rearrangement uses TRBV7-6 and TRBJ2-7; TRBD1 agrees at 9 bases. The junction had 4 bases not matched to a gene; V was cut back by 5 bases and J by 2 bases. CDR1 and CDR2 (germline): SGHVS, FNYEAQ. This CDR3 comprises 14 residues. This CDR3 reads CASSRTGETYEQYF. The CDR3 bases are TGTGCCAGCAGCCGGACAGGGGAGACCTACGAGCAGTACTTC.

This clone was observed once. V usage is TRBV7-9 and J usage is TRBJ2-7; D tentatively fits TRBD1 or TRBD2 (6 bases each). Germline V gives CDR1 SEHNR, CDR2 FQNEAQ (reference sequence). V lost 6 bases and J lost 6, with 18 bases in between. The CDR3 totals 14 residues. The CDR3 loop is CASSSASGAREQYF. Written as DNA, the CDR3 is TGTGCCAGCAGTTCAGCCTCGGGGGCTCGCGAGCAGTACTTC.

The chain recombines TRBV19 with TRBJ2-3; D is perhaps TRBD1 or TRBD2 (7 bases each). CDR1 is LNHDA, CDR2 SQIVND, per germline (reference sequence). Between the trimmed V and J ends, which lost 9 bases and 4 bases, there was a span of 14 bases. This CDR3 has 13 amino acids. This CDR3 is CASNRGGADTQYF. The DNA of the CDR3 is TGTGCCAGCAACAGGGGAGGGGCAGATACGCAGTATTTT.

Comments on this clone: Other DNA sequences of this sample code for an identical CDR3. The CDR3, as DNA: TGTGCCAGCAGCTTAGGCCGTACTAGCTACAATGAGCAGTTCTTC. This sequence encodes CASSLGRTSYNEQFF. The rearrangement joins TRBV13 to TRBJ2-1; tentative D call: TRBD2 (5 bases). Trimming removed 0 bases from V and 3 bases from J, with 9 bases in between. CDR3 length equals 15 residues. The V gene's germline CDR1 is PRHDT and CDR2 FYEKMQ (reference sequence).

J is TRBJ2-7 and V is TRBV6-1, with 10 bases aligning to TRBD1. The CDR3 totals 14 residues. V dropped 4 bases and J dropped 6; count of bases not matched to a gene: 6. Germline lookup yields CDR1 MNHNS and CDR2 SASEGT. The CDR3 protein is CASSGWGTGVEQYF. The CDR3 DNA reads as TGTGCCAGCAGTGGGTGGGGGACAGGGGTCGAGCAGTACTTC.

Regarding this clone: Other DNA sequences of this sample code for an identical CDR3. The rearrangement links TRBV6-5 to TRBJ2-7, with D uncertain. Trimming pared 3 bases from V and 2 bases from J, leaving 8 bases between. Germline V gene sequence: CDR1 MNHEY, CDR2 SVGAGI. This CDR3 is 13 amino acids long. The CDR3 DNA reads TGTGCCAGCAGTTATGCGGTAGCCTACGAGCAGTACTTC. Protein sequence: CASSYAVAYEQYF.

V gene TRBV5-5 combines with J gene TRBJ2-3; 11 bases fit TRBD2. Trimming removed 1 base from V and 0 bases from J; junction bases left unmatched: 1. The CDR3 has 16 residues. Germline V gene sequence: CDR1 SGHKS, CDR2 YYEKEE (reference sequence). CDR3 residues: CASSLRTSGSTDTQYF. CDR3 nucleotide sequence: TGTGCCAGCAGCTTGAGGACTAGCGGGAGCACAGATACGCAGTATTTT. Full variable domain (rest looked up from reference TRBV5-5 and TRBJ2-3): DAGVTQSPTHLIKTRGQQVTLRCSPISGHKSVSWYQQVLGQGPQFIFQYYEKEERGRGNFPDRFSARQFPNYSSELNVNALLLGDSALYLCASSLRTSGSTDTQYFGPGTRLTVL.

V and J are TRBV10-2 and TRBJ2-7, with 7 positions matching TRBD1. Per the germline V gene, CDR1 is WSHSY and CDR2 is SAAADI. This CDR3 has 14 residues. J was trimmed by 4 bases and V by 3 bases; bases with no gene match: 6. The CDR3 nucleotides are TGCGCCAGCAGTGAAGAGGGGGCCGAATACGAGCAGTACTTC. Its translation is CASSEEGAEYEQYF.

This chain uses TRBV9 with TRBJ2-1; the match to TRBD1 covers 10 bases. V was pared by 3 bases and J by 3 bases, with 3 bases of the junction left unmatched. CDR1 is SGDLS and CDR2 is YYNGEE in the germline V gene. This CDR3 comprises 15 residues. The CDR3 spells CASSGGTGVYNEQFF. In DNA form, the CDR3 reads TGTGCCAGCAGCGGTGGGACAGGGGTCTACAATGAGCAGTTCTTC. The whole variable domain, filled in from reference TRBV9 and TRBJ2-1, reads DSGVTQTPKHLITATGQRVTLRCSPRSGDLSVYWYQQSLDQGLQFLIQYYNGEERAKGNILERFSAQQFPDLHSELNLSSLELGDSALYFCASSGGTGVYNEQFFGPGTRLTVL.